Each of the 13 T cell receptor beta chains below was sequenced from the same sample in a study of CXCR3-negative and CXCR3-positive naive CD8 T cells. The libraries of TRB cDNA were prepared using 5' RACE with UMI labels. No DNA is given; TCRdb re-called the 5' RACE reads and lists each CDR3 protein once. In all, the sample yields over 100,000 distinct CDR3 sequences. The sequenced sample was naive CXCR3- CD8+ T cells from blood. The subset is: CD45RO-CCR7+CD27+CD95- naive CD8+ T cells lacking CXCR3 (TNR3-). The receptors originated from a human donor in good health. Some clones in this sample may be carry-over from other donors' samples.

The chain employs TRBV5-6 and TRBJ1-2; TCRdb's assignment of TRBD1 cannot be checked, as there is no DNA. In germline, CDR1 is SGHDT, CDR2 YYEEEE. The CDR3 loop spans 15 amino acids. Here the CDR3 reads CASSYQRNRDYGYTF.

The V call is TRBV18, the J call TRBJ1-5; TCRdb selects TRBD1, and the lack of DNA leaves this call unchecked. The CDR3 covers 14 residues. CDR1 and CDR2 from the germline V gene are KGHSH and LQKENI. The CDR3 here is CASSSGGVDQPQHF.

J is TRBJ2-3 and V is TRBV12-3 or TRBV12-4; checking the TCRdb D call of TRBD2 is not possible without DNA. The CDR3 extends over 14 amino acids. The CDR3 loop is CASSALGRGDTQYF.

V gene TRBV7-9 combines with J gene TRBJ2-5; TCRdb designates TRBD1, a call that cannot be tested without DNA. Germline lookup yields CDR1 SEHNR and CDR2 FQNEAQ (reference sequence). The length of the CDR3 is 15 residues. CDR3 region: CASSYTTEYQETQYF.

This sequence joins TRBV29-1 and TRBJ2-7. Looked up from germline, CDR1 is SQVTM and CDR2 is ANQGSEA. The CDR3 consists of 14 residues. CDR3 region: CSVEDEGINYEQYF.

The chain joins TRBV7-9 to TRBJ2-5. The CDR3 extends over 16 amino acids. Per germline, CDR1 SEHNR and CDR2 FQNEAQ (reference sequence). The CDR3 region is CASSLAEEFLQETQYF.

The chain has TRBV7-2 and TRBJ2-3; TCRdb gives TRBD1 as the D gene, but with no DNA this cannot be confirmed. Per germline, CDR1 SGHTA and CDR2 FQGNSA. The CDR3 loop spans 15 amino acids. CDR3 sequence reads: CASSSTGPRPDTQYF.

The chain joins TRBV4-1 to TRBJ2-7; TCRdb returns TRBD1, unconfirmable since there is no DNA. Germline V gene lookup returns CDR1 MGHRA and CDR2 YSYEKL. The CDR3 has 15 residues. The CDR3: CASSERIQGIYEQYF.

The chain employs TRBV5-1 and TRBJ2-1. CDR1 and CDR2 (germline): SGHRS, YFSETQ. CDR3 size: 17 residues. The CDR3 sequence: CASSLADGGSPYNEQFF.

The CDR3 region is CAIKYGRYNEQFF. The chain combines TRBV2 with TRBJ2-1; the TCRdb D gene call, TRBD2, has no DNA to confirm it. CDR1 SNHLY and CDR2 FYNNEI come from the germline V gene. The CDR3 is 13 residues long.

The chain joins TRBV4-1 to TRBJ2-3; absent DNA, TCRdb's TRBD1 call cannot be checked. This CDR3 is built from 16 residues. Germline assignment: CDR1 MGHRA and CDR2 YSYEKL. CDR3: CASSQVITGGSDTQYF.

The rearrangement links TRBV28 to TRBJ2-1; the TRBD1 assignment by TCRdb is unverifiable without DNA. The CDR3 is made up of 16 amino acids. Germline V lookup: CDR1 MDHEN, CDR2 SYDVKM. The CDR3 protein is CASSSSLDRELNEQFF. The full variable domain, completed using reference TRBV28 and TRBJ2-1, is DVKVTQSSRYLVKRTGEKVFLECVQDMDHENMFWYRQDPGLGLRLIYFSYDVKMKEKGDIPEGYSVSREKKERFSLILESASTNQTSMYLCASSSSLDRELNEQFFGPGTRLTVL.

The chain recombines TRBV7-9 with TRBJ2-1; TCRdb picks TRBD2, but there is no DNA to check that call. This CDR3 has 17 amino acids. CDR1 and CDR2 from the germline V gene are SEHNR and FQNEAQ (reference sequence). CDR3 protein: CASSFKREGHIQSEQFF.